This entry lists 7 T cell receptor beta chains sequenced from one sample in a study of T-cell memory formation after mild COVID-19. TCRdb reprocessed the 5' RACE reads via MiXCR and lists one record per CDR3 protein. This sample has 350,000 to 500,000 distinct CDR3 sequences, with 20% found just once. Sequencing was performed on PBMCs or a T cell subset sorted from them (not recorded which). These receptors were taken from an adult woman who had mild COVID-19 (a few samples of this study predate the infection). Cell type and time point are not known.

This clonotype was counted a single time. The chain joins TRBV20-1 to TRBJ2-5, with 9 bases matching TRBD2. The trim removed 0 bases at V and 2 bases at J, leaving 7 bases unmatched. The length of the CDR3 is 16 residues. Germline loops: CDR1 DFQATT, CDR2 SNEGSKA (reference sequence). The CDR3 region is CSARDGLAFFQETQYF. The DNA of the CDR3 is TGCAGTGCTAGAGATGGACTAGCGTTCTTTCAAGAGACCCAGTACTTC.

This chain connects TRBV18 to TRBJ1-3; no firm D call. The CDR3 runs to 15 residues. Germline values: CDR1 KGHSH, CDR2 LQKENI. The V end was cut by 4 bases, the J end by 0 bases, with 10 bases between. The CDR3, as DNA: TGTGCCAGCTCACTCCCAGCAAGCTCTGGAAACACCATATATTTT. It encodes CASSLPASSGNTIYF.

In its sample, this clonotype was seen a few times. This rearrangement joins TRBV13 to TRBJ2-3, with 12 bases identical to TRBD2. The trim removed 4 bases at V and 5 bases at J, leaving 4 bases unmatched. The CDR3 consists of 15 residues. Germline loops: CDR1 PRHDT, CDR2 FYEKMQ (reference sequence). Here the CDR3 DNA reads TGTGCCAGCAGCTCGGAGACTAGCGGGGGAGATACGCAGTATTTT. It is translated as CASSSETSGGDTQYF. Supplemented by reference TRBV13 and TRBJ2-3, the full variable domain reads AAGVIQSPRHLIKEKRETATLKCYPIPRHDTVYWYQQGPGQDPQFLISFYEKMQSDKGSIPDRFSAQQFSDYHSELNMSSLELGDSALYFCASSSETSGGDTQYFGPGTRLTVL.

The chain joins TRBV12-3 or TRBV12-4 to TRBJ1-1, with D maybe TRBD1 (5 bases). The V gene lost 7 bases and the J gene lost 4 bases, with 19 bases spanning the gap. CDR3 length equals 15 residues. CDR3 region: CASTLLGTGPTEAFF. As DNA, the CDR3 is TGTGCCAGCACCCTTTTGGGGACCGGCCCCACTGAAGCTTTCTTT.

This clonotype was seen many times. This chain uses TRBV12-3 or TRBV12-4 with TRBJ1-2; TRBD1 is a possible D gene (5 bases). The CDR3 is 13 amino acids. V was trimmed by 3 bases and J by 10 bases, leaving 15 bases between them. The DNA for the CDR3 is TGTGCCAGCAGTTTCTCGGGGCCCGGTGACTACACCTTC. As protein: CASSFSGPGDYTF.

The genes are TRBV5-1 and TRBJ1-1, with D possibly matching TRBD1 (5 bases). The length of the CDR3 is 14 residues. Germline V gene sequence: CDR1 SGHRS, CDR2 YFSETQ. V lost 1 base to trimming and J lost 4 bases, with 11 bases between them. CDR3 DNA sequence: TGCGCCAGCAGCTTGAACACAGGATCCACTGAAGCTTTCTTT. Its protein product is CASSLNTGSTEAFF. The full variable domain, its missing parts supplied by reference TRBV5-1 and TRBJ1-1, is KAGVTQTPRYLIKTRGQQVTLSCSPISGHRSVSWYQQTPGQGLQFLFEYFSETQRNKGNFPGRFSGRQFSNSRSEMNVSTLELGDSALYLCASSLNTGSTEAFFGQGTRLTVV.

CDR3 sequence: CASSLEDGFTDTQYF. In DNA, the CDR3 is TGTGCCAGCAGCTTGGAGGACGGTTTCACAGATACGCAGTATTTT. The chain is built from TRBV7-8 and TRBJ2-3; D possibly corresponds to TRBD2 (5 bases). Germline CDR1 and CDR2: SGHVS and FQNEAQ. The CDR3 consists of 15 residues. V lost 3 bases and J lost 2, with 12 bases in between.